This TCR beta chain was profiled in a study of cytomegalovirus exposure and HLA in healthy donors. The V gene's germline CDR1 is LGHNA and CDR2 YNFKEQ. Germline trimming cut 0 bases from V and 8 bases from J; bases unmatched to any gene: 8. The CDR3 totals 16 residues. The data were produced by immunoSEQ multiplex PCR, yet TCRdb's version contains in-frame clones alone and is incomplete. The sample lists some 180,000 clones; approximately 89% were seen once. The chain combines TRBV4-2 with TRBJ2-1; the match to TRBD2 covers 9 bases. This receptor was taken from a man younger than 40 in good health and CMV-seropositive. Sequencing used PBMCs. The chain's CDR3 is CASSQEGASGIYEQFF. The CDR3 region has the DNA TGTGCCAGCAGCCAAGAGGGGGCTAGCGGGATTTATGAGCAGTTCTTC.